This record covers a single T cell receptor (beta chain). Its antigen is still unknown. The CDR3 spans 18 residues. Germline values: CDR1 MGHRA, CDR2 YSYEKL. Between the trimmed V and J ends, which lost 2 bases and 4 bases, there was a span of 23 bases. TCRdb keeps only in-frame clones here, not all; method: immunoSEQ multiplex PCR. The table has about 250,000 clones, about 90% seen once. Treatment in this sample: some 19 received Ad26.COV2.S at low or high dose, single or two shots; several received placebo; per-sample allocation not given. Samples came from day 63 after the first vaccine or placebo injection. The individual, an adult aged 18-55 years, was a donor in Boston. The sample originates from a study of Ad26.COV2.S vaccination and SARS-CoV-2 variants. On the study more broadly: Trial arm assignment for the donor was COV1001 Ad26.COV2.S.

Notes on the study in general: Reported post-vaccination CD8+ and CD4+ T cell responses to spike showed substantial breadth.

The V gene is TRBV4-1, the J gene TRBJ1-1, with D perhaps matching TRBD1 (6 bases). The sample here was peripheral blood, taken in a trial of Ad26.COV2.S vaccine versus placebo. The sequence was obtained from a person between 18 and 60 years old who received the Ad26.COV2.S COVID-19 vaccine or a placebo. The DNA for the CDR3 is TGCGCCAGCAGCCAAAATACGGTTTACAGGGCAGGAGGCACTGAAGCTTTCTTT. Its translation is CASSQNTVYRAGGTEAFF.